This TCR beta chain derives from a study of glioma-infiltrating T cells. Study at large: Dexamethasone exposure before glioma surgery was limited to six or fewer days.

There are 12 residues in the CDR3. From germline, CDR1 is MNHNS and CDR2 SASEGT. Trimming cost V 5 bases and J 7 bases, with 12 bases left between them. This clonotype has just a few counts. The antigen is not known. This sequence may be a read error, since a much larger clone differs from it by one base. TCR alpha and beta CDR3 regions were amplified from RNA using iRepertoire nested multiplex PCR. For one-step reverse transcription and amplification, 100-400 ng of tissue mRNA or PBMC total RNA was used. In TCRdb, the multiplex PCR reads were re-called with MiXCR into one record per CDR3 protein. This table has more than 350,000 distinct CDR3 sequences, 41% appearing once. Points from the study as a whole: Non-neoplastic patients had below-expected tissue-blood divergence, while all gliomas exceeded expectation. Very few CDR3 sequences were shared between tissue and blood.

The sequenced sample consisted of glioma tissue, nonneoplastic brain tissue, or PBMCs (not recorded which). The TCR originated in a human donor with low-grade glioma or glioblastoma, undergoing nonglioma brain surgery, or in good health (not recorded which). This sequence joins TRBV6-1 and TRBJ2-7, with D unclear. The CDR3 region has the DNA TGTGCCAGCAGTCACGTGGGGAATGAGCAGTACTTC. Translating it yields CASSHVGNEQYF.